These 28 T cell receptor beta chains were sequenced from one sample in a study of T cells in Graves' hyperthyroidism and ophthalmopathy. Authors of the study amplified TCR beta CDR3 regions from RNA transcripts. TCR CDR3 regions were first amplified by RT-PCR with HTBI primers. Each CDR3 protein is one row after TCRdb ran MiXCR on the multiplex PCR reads. The table includes 210,000 or so distinct CDR3 sequences, about a sixth detected once. The specimen sequenced was blood. These receptors all stem from a man in his forties or fifties with Graves' hyperthyroidism.

The table lists this clonotype with many counts. The chain combines TRBV28 with TRBJ1-1; the D is unclear. This CDR3 is built from 15 residues. V was clipped by 2 bases and J by 1 base, with 11 bases between them. CDR1 and CDR2 (germline): MDHEN, SYDVKM. The CDR3 is CASSLRGEGNTEAFF. The CDR3 DNA sequence: TGTGCCAGCAGTTTACGGGGAGAAGGGAACACTGAAGCTTTCTTT.

This clonotype was seen just once. One base away lies a much larger clone, so this may be a sequencing read error. The chain is built from TRBV7-2 and TRBJ2-7, with 12 bases lining up with TRBD2. Germline CDR1 reads SGHTA; CDR2 reads FQGNSA. The CDR3 extends over 14 amino acids. V trimming: 5 bases; J trimming: 7 bases; junction bases outside the gene matches: 6. This CDR3 reads CASSARLAGAEQYF. For the CDR3, the DNA is TGTGCCAGCAGCGCAAGACTAGCGGGAGCTGAGCAGTACTTC.

This clonotype was detected ten times or more. J is TRBJ1-2 and V is TRBV11-2, with 7 positions matching TRBD1. V trimming: 1 base; J trimming: 4 bases; junction bases outside the gene matches: 12. Germline V gene lookup returns CDR1 SGHAT and CDR2 FQNNGV. This CDR3 contains 17 residues. The CDR3 reads CASSLGARDSTSYGYTF. The CDR3 DNA is TGTGCCAGCAGCTTAGGTGCTCGGGACAGCACTTCCTATGGCTACACCTTC.

This clonotype was seen many times. This chain uses TRBV11-2 with TRBJ2-5, with D unresolved. The CDR3 runs 15 residues. With 3 bases removed from V and 5 bases from J, the gap between germline ends came to 16 bases. The germline gives CDR1 SGHAT, CDR2 FQNNGV. DNA for the CDR3: TGTGCCAGCAGCTTCTCCCCCTTAGAAGGGGAGACCCAGTACTTC. Its translation: CASSFSPLEGETQYF.

This clonotype was seen ten or more times. The chain uses TRBV28 and TRBJ2-3; TRBD1 matches at 8 bases. V was clipped by 6 bases and J by 0 bases; unmatched bases: 11. This CDR3 has 17 residues. Germline CDR1 reads MDHEN; CDR2 reads SYDVKM. As DNA, the CDR3 is TGTGCCAGCAGGGGACAGGCGGATTTAATAAGCACAGATACGCAGTATTTT. Translating it yields CASRGQADLISTDTQYF.

This clonotype was found a few times. The gene calls are TRBV28 and TRBJ2-2; D is perhaps TRBD2 (6 bases). Germline V CDR1 and CDR2: MDHEN, SYDVKM. The CDR3 is 16 residues long. The germline V and J ends were trimmed by 6 bases and 4 bases, with 18 bases remaining between them. The CDR3 loop reads CASSPGLNRVTGELFF. The CDR3 DNA is TGTGCCAGCAGCCCCGGACTAAACCGGGTCACCGGGGAGCTGTTTTTT. Combining the CDR3 with reference TRBV28 and TRBJ2-2 gives the whole variable domain DVKVTQSSRYLVKRTGEKVFLECVQDMDHENMFWYRQDPGLGLRLIYFSYDVKMKEKGDIPEGYSVSREKKERFSLILESASTNQTSMYLCASSPGLNRVTGELFFGEGSRLTVL.

This clonotype was recorded at least ten times. The J gene is TRBJ2-3, the V gene TRBV7-2; 11 nucleotides match TRBD2. CDR3 length equals 15 residues. Losses at the gene ends were 3 bases for V and 4 bases for J; bases not matched to a gene: 3. Germline CDR1 and CDR2: SGHTA and FQGNSA. The CDR3 sequence: CASSFLLAGADTQYF. CDR3 coding DNA: TGTGCCAGCAGCTTCTTACTAGCGGGAGCAGATACGCAGTATTTT.

The chain links TRBV12-3 or TRBV12-4 to TRBJ2-7; 7 positions agree with TRBD2. With 8 bases clipped from V and 3 bases from J, the junction kept 7 bases outside the gene matches. The CDR3 extends over 13 amino acids. For the CDR3, the DNA is TGTGCCAGCGATAGCGGGCCGCACTACGAGCAGTACTTC. Translating gives CASDSGPHYEQYF.

This clonotype has a count of ten or more. The chain employs TRBV2 and TRBJ1-1; D is possibly TRBD1 (5 bases). Deletions cut 5 bases from V and 2 bases from J, with 12 bases between. Germline V lookup: CDR1 SNHLY, CDR2 FYNNEI. The CDR3 length is 14 residues. CDR3 sequence (DNA): TGTGCCAGCAGTCCCCCCAGGGTCAACACTGAAGCTTTCTTT. Its translation: CASSPPRVNTEAFF.

CDR3 sequence (DNA): TGTGCCAGCAGCTTCTCTAGCGGGAGGGTTAACACCGGGGAGCTGTTTTTT. Its protein is CASSFSSGRVNTGELFF. J is TRBJ2-2 and V is TRBV5-5; 12 bases line up with TRBD2. Germline CDR1 is SGHKS and CDR2 is YYEKEE (reference sequence). The CDR3 extends over 17 amino acids. Losses at the gene ends were 2 bases for V and 2 bases for J; bases not matched to a gene: 4.

This clonotype was seen at least ten times. The chain couples TRBV7-3 to TRBJ2-7; maybe TRBD1 (5 bases). Trimming removed 5 bases from V and 7 bases from J, with 18 bases in between. This CDR3 contains 14 residues. The germline V gene has CDR1 SGHTA and CDR2 FQGTGA. DNA of the CDR3: TGTGCCAGCAGCCTGACGGCGGCCTCAGGGGAGCAGTACTTC. It specifies CASSLTAASGEQYF.

This clonotype was found a few times. The chain combines TRBV5-5 with TRBJ2-1, with D hard to call. Germline values: CDR1 SGHKS, CDR2 YYEKEE (reference sequence). CDR3 length: 15 amino acids. Deletions cut 0 bases from V and 2 bases from J, with 9 bases between. The CDR3: CASSLGFQAYNEQFF. The CDR3 DNA reads as TGTGCCAGCAGCTTGGGATTTCAGGCCTACAATGAGCAGTTCTTC.

V usage is TRBV6-2 or TRBV6-3 and J usage is TRBJ2-3; D might be TRBD2 (5 bases). The V and J ends lost 7 bases and 8 bases respectively, with 10 bases between them. The CDR3 extends over 11 amino acids. CDR1 and CDR2 (germline): MNHEY, SVGEGT. CDR3 bases: TGTGCCAGCACGATCGGGGTTACGCAGTATTTT. Translated: CASTIGVTQYF.

On this clonotype: This may be a read error: a much more frequent sequence differs by one nucleotide. The chain carries TRBV9 and TRBJ2-1; TRBD2 aligns across 9 bases. With V trimmed by 3 bases and J by 8 bases, 12 bases remained unmatched. This CDR3 contains 16 residues. The germline V gene encodes CDR1 SGDLS and CDR2 YYNGEE. CDR3 sequence (DNA): TGTGCCAGCAGCGGACAACTAGCGGGCCGGTACGATGAGCAGTTCTTC. Amino acids: CASSGQLAGRYDEQFF. Full variable domain (outside the CDR3, taken from reference TRBV9 and TRBJ2-1): DSGVTQTPKHLITATGQRVTLRCSPRSGDLSVYWYQQSLDQGLQFLIQYYNGEERAKGNILERFSAQQFPDLHSELNLSSLELGDSALYFCASSGQLAGRYDEQFFGPGTRLTVL.

This clonotype was recorded at least ten times. The J gene is TRBJ2-1, the V gene TRBV7-2; 7 bases agree with TRBD1. The V segment lost 5 bases and the J segment 1 base; nucleotides outside the gene matches: 5. The CDR3 runs 15 residues. CDR1 is SGHTA, CDR2 FQGNSA, per germline. The CDR3 DNA reads TGTGCCAGCAGCCCCGACAGGGAGTCCTACAATGAGCAGTTCTTC. This encodes CASSPDRESYNEQFF. The variable domain in full, completed from reference TRBV7-2 and TRBJ2-1, reads GAGVSQSPSNKVTEKGKDVELRCDPISGHTALYWYRQSLGQGLEFLIYFQGNSAPDKSGLPSDRFSAERTGGSVSTLTIQRTQQEDSAVYLCASSPDRESYNEQFFGPGTRLTVL.

This clonotype was observed at least ten times. The chain links TRBV11-3 to TRBJ2-2, with D maybe TRBD1 (5 bases). CDR3 size: 14 residues. The V end was cut by 4 bases, the J end by 1 base, with 7 bases between. Germline V gene lookup returns CDR1 SGHNT and CDR2 YENEEA. CDR3 nucleotides: TGTGCCAGCAGCTCACAGGTGAACACCGGGGAGCTGTTTTTT. Translating it yields CASSSQVNTGELFF.

This clonotype was counted many times. The rearrangement joins TRBV10-3 to TRBJ2-7; 15 positions agree with TRBD2. V shed 6 bases, J shed 3 bases, and the junction held 0 bases outside the gene matches. The germline V gene has CDR1 ENHRY and CDR2 SYGVKD. The CDR3 runs 14 residues. Here the CDR3 reads CAIRGLAGGYEQYF. The CDR3 region has the DNA TGTGCCATCAGGGGACTAGCGGGAGGCTACGAGCAGTACTTC.

This clonotype was detected many times. The chain carries TRBV6-1 and TRBJ2-2; TRBD1 or TRBD2 may be the D gene (5 bases each). V gave up 4 bases and J gave up 8 bases, with 11 bases separating them. Looked up from germline, CDR1 is MNHNS and CDR2 is SASEGT. The CDR3 totals 13 residues. The CDR3 region has the DNA TGTGCCAGCAGTGGTATCTGGGGGGGGGAGCTGTTTTTT. Protein product: CASSGIWGGELFF.

This clonotype was seen ten or more times. V gene TRBV28 combines with J gene TRBJ2-7; TRBD2 matches at 9 bases. J gave up 5 bases and V 2 bases, and 10 bases lay outside the gene matches. CDR1 MDHEN and CDR2 SYDVKM come from the germline V gene. The CDR3 spans 16 residues. This chain's CDR3 is CASSLNPSGTEDEQYF. The CDR3, as DNA: TGTGCCAGCAGTTTAAACCCTAGCGGGACAGAGGACGAGCAGTACTTC. Full variable domain (remainder filled in from reference TRBV28 and TRBJ2-7): DVKVTQSSRYLVKRTGEKVFLECVQDMDHENMFWYRQDPGLGLRLIYFSYDVKMKEKGDIPEGYSVSREKKERFSLILESASTNQTSMYLCASSLNPSGTEDEQYFGPGTRLTVT.

This clonotype came up many times. The chain recombines TRBV28 with TRBJ2-5; 8 bases are shared with TRBD1. The CDR3 length is 15 residues. Germline V CDR1 and CDR2: MDHEN, SYDVKM. V lost 5 bases and J lost 4; bases outside the gene matches: 9. The DNA for the CDR3 is TGTGCCAGCAGTCCATCGTCAGGGGGCGGAGAGACCCAGTACTTC. Amino acids: CASSPSSGGGETQYF. Looking up the rest from reference TRBV28 and TRBJ2-5 gives the full variable domain: DVKVTQSSRYLVKRTGEKVFLECVQDMDHENMFWYRQDPGLGLRLIYFSYDVKMKEKGDIPEGYSVSREKKERFSLILESASTNQTSMYLCASSPSSGGGETQYFGPGTRLLVL.

The rearrangement joins TRBV7-2 to TRBJ1-5, with D uncertain. The CDR3 is made up of 15 amino acids. V gave up 2 bases and J gave up 4 bases, with 12 bases separating them. In germline, CDR1 is SGHTA, CDR2 FQGNSA. The CDR3 region has the DNA TGTGCCAGCAGCTTAAGCTGGATAGAAAATCAGCCCCAGCATTTT. The encoded protein is CASSLSWIENQPQHF.

This rearrangement joins TRBV7-9 to TRBJ2-7, with a weak D call TRBD2 (6 bases). Germline V CDR1 and CDR2: SEHNR, FQNEAQ (reference sequence). Deletions cut 6 bases from V and 7 bases from J, with 10 bases between. The CDR3 is 11 residues long. As DNA, the CDR3 is TGTGCCAGCAGTTCAGGGAGGGAGCAGTACTTC. This codes for CASSSGREQYF.

This clonotype was seen ten or more times. The chain joins TRBV6-1 to TRBJ2-7; 10 positions agree with TRBD2. Germline V gene sequence: CDR1 MNHNS, CDR2 SASEGT. This CDR3 region has 16 residues. V was pared by 5 bases and J by 2 bases, with 9 bases of the junction left unmatched. CDR3 region: CASSPGRTSGPYEQYF. The CDR3, as DNA: TGTGCCAGCAGTCCAGGGAGGACTAGCGGTCCCTACGAGCAGTACTTC.

This chain connects TRBV25-1 to TRBJ2-2, with 10 bases matching TRBD2. V dropped 4 bases and J dropped 4; count of bases not matched to a gene: 9. Germline CDR1 MGHDK, CDR2 SYGVNS. The CDR3 is 17 residues long. As DNA, the CDR3 is TGTGCCAGCAGTGGTGGGGGCGGACTAGCGGCCACCGGGGAGCTGTTTTTT. It encodes CASSGGGGLAATGELFF.

This clonotype was counted between two and nine times. J is TRBJ2-5 and V is TRBV2; D unclear. Between the trimmed V and J ends, which lost 8 bases and 2 bases, there was a span of 12 bases. This CDR3 has 13 amino acids. Germline V gene sequence: CDR1 SNHLY, CDR2 FYNNEI. The CDR3 here is CASLVDGQETQYF. The CDR3 DNA reads as TGTGCCAGCTTGGTGGACGGGCAAGAGACCCAGTACTTC.

This clonotype was detected a few times. The chain couples TRBV2 to TRBJ1-4, with D perhaps matching TRBD1 (6 bases). The CDR3 sequence is 16 residues long. CDR1 and CDR2 (germline): SNHLY, FYNNEI. V dropped 2 bases and J dropped 5 bases, with 15 bases sitting between them. As DNA, the CDR3 is TGTGCCAGCAGTGAATTTGTCCAGGGGATAAATGAAAAACTGTTTTTT. It encodes CASSEFVQGINEKLFF.

The V call is TRBV7-3, the J call TRBJ2-7; D unclear. CDR1 SGHTA and CDR2 FQGTGA come from the germline V gene. Trimming stripped 2 bases from V and 5 bases from J, with 10 bases between. The CDR3 is made up of 13 amino acids. CDR3 loop: CASSLLGDHEQYF. CDR3 DNA: TGTGCCAGCAGCTTACTAGGAGACCACGAGCAGTACTTC.

This clonotype has a handful of counts. The chain employs TRBV20-1 and TRBJ2-3; TRBD1 aligns across 8 bases. Germline CDR1 is DFQATT and CDR2 is SNEGSKA (reference sequence). The CDR3 has 14 residues. Unmatched junction bases numbered 4, after V lost 3 bases and J lost 2 bases. The CDR3 nucleotides read TGCAGTGCTAGCGGACAGGGCATCACAGATACGCAGTATTTT. Its translation: CSASGQGITDTQYF.